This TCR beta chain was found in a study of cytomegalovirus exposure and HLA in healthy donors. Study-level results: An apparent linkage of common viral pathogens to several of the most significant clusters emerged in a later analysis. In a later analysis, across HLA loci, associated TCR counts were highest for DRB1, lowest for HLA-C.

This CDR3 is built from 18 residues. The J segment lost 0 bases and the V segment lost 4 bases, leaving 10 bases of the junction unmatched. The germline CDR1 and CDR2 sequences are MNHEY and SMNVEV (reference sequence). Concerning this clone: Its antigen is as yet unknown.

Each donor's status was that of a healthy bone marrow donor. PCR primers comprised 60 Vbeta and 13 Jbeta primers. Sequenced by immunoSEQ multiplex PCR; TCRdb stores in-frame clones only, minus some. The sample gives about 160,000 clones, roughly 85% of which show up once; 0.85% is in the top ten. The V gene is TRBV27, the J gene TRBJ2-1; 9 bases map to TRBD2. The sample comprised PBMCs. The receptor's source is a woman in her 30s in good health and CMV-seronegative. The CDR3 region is CASSSPRRGGFSYNEQFF. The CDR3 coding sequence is TGTGCCAGCAGTTCCCCGAGGCGGGGGGGGTTCTCCTACAATGAGCAGTTCTTC.